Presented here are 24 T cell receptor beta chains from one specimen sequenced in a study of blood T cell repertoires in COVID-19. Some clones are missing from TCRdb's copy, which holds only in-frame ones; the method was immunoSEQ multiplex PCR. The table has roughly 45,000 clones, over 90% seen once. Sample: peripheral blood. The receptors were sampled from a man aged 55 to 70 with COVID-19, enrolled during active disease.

The CDR3 DNA sequence: TGTGCCAGCTCACCACCGGGGGGAGCGAACACTGAAGCTTTCTTT. As protein: CASSPPGGANTEAFF. This sequence joins TRBV18 and TRBJ1-1, with TRBD1 as a possible D gene (5 bases). Germline lookup yields CDR1 KGHSH and CDR2 LQKENI. Trimming cost V 0 bases and J 1 base, with 9 bases left between them. The CDR3 has 15 amino acids.

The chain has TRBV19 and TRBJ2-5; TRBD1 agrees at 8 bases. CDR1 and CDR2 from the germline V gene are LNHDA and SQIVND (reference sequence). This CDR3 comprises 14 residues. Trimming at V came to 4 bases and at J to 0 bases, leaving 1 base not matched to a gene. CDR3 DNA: TGTGCCAGTAGTACGGACAGGGACCAAGAGACCCAGTACTTC. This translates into CASSTDRDQETQYF.

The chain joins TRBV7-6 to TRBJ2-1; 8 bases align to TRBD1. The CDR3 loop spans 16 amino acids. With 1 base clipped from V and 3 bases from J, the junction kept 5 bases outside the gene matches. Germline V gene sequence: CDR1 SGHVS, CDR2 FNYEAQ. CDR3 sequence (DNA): TGTGCCAGCAGCTTAGTGACAGGGGAGGTCTACAATGAGCAGTTCTTC. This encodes CASSLVTGEVYNEQFF.

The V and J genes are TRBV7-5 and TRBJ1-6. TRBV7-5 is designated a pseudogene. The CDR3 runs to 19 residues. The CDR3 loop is CARSLETDRGSSYNSPLHF. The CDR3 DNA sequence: TGTGCCAGAAGCTTAGAGACTGACCGTGGGAGCTCCTATAATTCACCCCTCCACTTT.

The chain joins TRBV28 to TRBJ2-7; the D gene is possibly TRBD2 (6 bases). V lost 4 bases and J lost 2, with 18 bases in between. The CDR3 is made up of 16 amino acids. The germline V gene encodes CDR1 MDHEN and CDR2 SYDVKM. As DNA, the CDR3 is TGTGCCAGCAGTTCCTCCTGGGACTTAGCACCCTACGAGCAGTACTTC. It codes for CASSSSWDLAPYEQYF.

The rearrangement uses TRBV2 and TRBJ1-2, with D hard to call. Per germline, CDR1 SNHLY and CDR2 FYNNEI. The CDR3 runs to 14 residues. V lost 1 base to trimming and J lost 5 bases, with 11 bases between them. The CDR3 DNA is TGTGCCAGCAGTGAAGTTCTGACGACATATGGCTACACCTTC. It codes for CASSEVLTTYGYTF.

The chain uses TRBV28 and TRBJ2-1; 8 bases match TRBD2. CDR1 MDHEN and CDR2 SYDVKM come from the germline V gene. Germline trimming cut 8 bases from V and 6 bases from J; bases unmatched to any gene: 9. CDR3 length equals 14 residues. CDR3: CASHSGGRINEQFF. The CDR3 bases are TGTGCCAGCCACTCGGGAGGGCGGATCAATGAGCAGTTCTTC.

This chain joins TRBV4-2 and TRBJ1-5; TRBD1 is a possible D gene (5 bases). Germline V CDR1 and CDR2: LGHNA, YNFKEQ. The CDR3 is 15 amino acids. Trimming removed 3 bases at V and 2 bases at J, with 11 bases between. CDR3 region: CASSQLGAGNQPQHF. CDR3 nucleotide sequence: TGTGCCAGCAGCCAGCTAGGGGCGGGCAATCAGCCCCAGCATTTT.

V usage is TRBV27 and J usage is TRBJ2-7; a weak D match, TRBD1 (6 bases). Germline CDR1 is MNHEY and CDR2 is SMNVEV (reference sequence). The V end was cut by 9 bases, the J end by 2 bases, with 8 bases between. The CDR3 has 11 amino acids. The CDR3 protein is CASRQAYEQYF. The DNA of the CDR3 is TGTGCCAGTAGACAGGCCTACGAGCAGTACTTC.

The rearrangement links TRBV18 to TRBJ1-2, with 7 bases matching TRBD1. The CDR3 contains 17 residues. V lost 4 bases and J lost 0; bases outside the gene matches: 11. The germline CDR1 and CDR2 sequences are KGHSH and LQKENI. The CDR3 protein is CASSREPGTEPNYGYTF. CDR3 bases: TGTGCCAGCTCACGCGAACCTGGGACAGAGCCTAACTATGGCTACACCTTC.

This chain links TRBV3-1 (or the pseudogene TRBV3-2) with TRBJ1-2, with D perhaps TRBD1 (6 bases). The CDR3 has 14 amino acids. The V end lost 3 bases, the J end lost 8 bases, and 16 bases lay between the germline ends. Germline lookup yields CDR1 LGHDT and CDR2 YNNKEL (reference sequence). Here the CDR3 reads CASSQRTVREGYTF. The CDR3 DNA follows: TGTGCCAGCAGCCAGCGGACAGTAAGGGAAGGCTACACCTTC.

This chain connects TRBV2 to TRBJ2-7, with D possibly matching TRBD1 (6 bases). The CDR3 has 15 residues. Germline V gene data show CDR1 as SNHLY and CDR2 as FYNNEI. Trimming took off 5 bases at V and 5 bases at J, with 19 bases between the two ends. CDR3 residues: CASSTGQGPNDEQYF. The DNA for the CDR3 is TGTGCCAGCAGTACGGGTCAGGGGCCGAACGACGAGCAGTACTTC.

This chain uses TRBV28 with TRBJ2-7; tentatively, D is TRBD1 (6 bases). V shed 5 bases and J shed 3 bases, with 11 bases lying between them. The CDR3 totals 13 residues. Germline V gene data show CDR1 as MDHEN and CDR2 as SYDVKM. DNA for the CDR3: TGTGCCAGCAGTGCCGTGACAGGCTACGAGCAGTACTTC. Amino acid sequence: CASSAVTGYEQYF.

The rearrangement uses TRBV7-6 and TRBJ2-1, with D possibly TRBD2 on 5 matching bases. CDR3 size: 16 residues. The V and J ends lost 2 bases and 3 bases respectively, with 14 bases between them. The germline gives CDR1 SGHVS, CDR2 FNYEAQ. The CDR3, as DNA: TGTGCCAGCAGCTTACCCCCAGCGGAATACTACAATGAGCAGTTCTTC. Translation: CASSLPPAEYYNEQFF.

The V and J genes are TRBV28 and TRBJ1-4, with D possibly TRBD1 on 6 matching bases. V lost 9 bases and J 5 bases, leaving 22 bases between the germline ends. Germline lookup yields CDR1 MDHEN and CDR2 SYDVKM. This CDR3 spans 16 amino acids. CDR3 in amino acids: CASRRPTGTPNEKLFF. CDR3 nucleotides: TGTGCCAGTAGACGACCAACCGGGACACCGAATGAAAAACTGTTTTTT.

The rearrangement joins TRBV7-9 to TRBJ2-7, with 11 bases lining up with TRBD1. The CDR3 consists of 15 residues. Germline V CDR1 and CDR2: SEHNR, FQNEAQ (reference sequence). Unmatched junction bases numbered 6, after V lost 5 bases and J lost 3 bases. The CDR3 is CASSPSGTGGYEQYF. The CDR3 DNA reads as TGTGCCAGCAGCCCGTCCGGGACAGGGGGCTACGAGCAGTACTTC.

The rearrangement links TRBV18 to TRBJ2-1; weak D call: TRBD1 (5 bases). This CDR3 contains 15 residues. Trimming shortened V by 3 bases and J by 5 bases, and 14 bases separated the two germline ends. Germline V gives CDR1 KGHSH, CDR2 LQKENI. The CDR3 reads CASSPAQGGNNEQFF. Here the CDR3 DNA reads TGTGCCAGCTCACCCGCCCAGGGTGGAAACAATGAGCAGTTCTTC.

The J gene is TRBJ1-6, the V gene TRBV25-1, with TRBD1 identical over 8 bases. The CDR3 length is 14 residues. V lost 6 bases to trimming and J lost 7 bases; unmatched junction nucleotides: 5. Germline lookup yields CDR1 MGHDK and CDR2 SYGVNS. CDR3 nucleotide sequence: TGTGCCAGCAGGTCGGACAGGGTGAATTCACCCCTCCACTTT. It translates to CASRSDRVNSPLHF. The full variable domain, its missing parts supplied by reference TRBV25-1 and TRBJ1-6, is EADIYQTPRYLVIGTGKKITLECSQTMGHDKMYWYQQDPGMELHLIHYSYGVNSTEKGDLSSESTVSRIRTEHFPLTLESARPSHTSQYLCASRSDRVNSPLHFGNGTRLTVT.

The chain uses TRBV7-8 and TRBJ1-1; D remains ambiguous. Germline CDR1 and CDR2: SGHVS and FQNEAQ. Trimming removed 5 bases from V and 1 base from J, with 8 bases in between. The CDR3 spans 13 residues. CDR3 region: CASSTSGNTEAFF. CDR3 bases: TGTGCCAGCAGCACCAGCGGGAACACTGAAGCTTTCTTT.

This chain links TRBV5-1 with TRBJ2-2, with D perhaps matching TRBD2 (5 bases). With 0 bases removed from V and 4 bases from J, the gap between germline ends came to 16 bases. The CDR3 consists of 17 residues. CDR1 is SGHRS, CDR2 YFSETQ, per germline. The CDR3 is CASSLEPGVGITGELFF. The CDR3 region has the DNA TGCGCCAGCAGCTTGGAGCCCGGGGTTGGCATCACCGGGGAGCTGTTTTTT.

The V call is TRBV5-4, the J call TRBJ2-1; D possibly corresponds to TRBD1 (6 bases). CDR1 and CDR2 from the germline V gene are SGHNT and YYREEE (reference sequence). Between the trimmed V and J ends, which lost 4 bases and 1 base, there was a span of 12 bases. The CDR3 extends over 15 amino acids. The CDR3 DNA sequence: TGTGCCAGCAGCCCACGACAGGAGTCCTACAATGAGCAGTTCTTC. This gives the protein CASSPRQESYNEQFF.

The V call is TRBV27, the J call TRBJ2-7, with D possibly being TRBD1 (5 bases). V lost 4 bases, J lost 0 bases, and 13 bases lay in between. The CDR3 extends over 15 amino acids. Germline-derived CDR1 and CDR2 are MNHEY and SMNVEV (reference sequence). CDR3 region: CASSSLRGSSYEQYF. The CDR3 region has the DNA TGTGCCAGCAGTTCTCTTAGGGGTAGCTCCTACGAGCAGTACTTC.

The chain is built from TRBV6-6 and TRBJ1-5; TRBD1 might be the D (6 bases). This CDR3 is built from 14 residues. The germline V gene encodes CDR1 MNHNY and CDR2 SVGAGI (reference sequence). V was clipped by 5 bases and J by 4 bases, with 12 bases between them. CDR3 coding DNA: TGTGCCAGCAGTGACCGGACAGTTAATCAGCCCCAGCATTTT. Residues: CASSDRTVNQPQHF.

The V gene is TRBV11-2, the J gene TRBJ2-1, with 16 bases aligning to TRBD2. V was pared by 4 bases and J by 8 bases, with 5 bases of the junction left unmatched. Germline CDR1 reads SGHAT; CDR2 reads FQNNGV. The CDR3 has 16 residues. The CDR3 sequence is CASSSPGLAGGDEQFF. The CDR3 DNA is TGTGCCAGCAGCTCACCGGGACTAGCGGGAGGGGATGAGCAGTTCTTC.